The next 21 T cell receptor beta chains were all read from a single sample in a study of T-cell reconstitution after alpha-beta-depleted transplantation in children. Preparation of the TCRbeta library was carried out with unique molecular identifiers. TCRdb processed the PCR reads anew with MiXCR; each CDR3 protein has one entry. The data contain some 400,000 distinct CDR3 sequences, 20% of them singletons. The material was PBMCs from the stem cell graft donor, obtained from the stem cell graft. The receptors come from a human donor who donated a stem cell graft to a child with acute myeloid leukemia.

This clonotype was found a few times. The rearrangement uses TRBV7-9 and TRBJ2-5; D may be TRBD1 or TRBD2 (6 bases each). CDR3 size: 16 residues. The V gene's germline CDR1 is SEHNR and CDR2 FQNEAQ (reference sequence). Between the trimmed V and J ends, which lost 5 bases and 4 bases, there was a span of 20 bases. This CDR3 reads CASSRRGTLQGETQYF. CDR3 bases: TGTGCCAGCAGCAGACGGGGGACATTACAAGGAGAGACCCAGTACTTC.

This clonotype was detected only a few times. The chain combines TRBV4-1 with TRBJ2-3; TRBD2 aligns across 7 bases. CDR3 length: 15 amino acids. Unmatched junction bases numbered 5, after V lost 1 base and J lost 4 bases. The germline CDR1 and CDR2 sequences are MGHRA and YSYEKL. The DNA of the CDR3 is TGCGCCAGCAGCCAAGTAGTGGGGAGGGCAGATACGCAGTATTTT. Translating gives CASSQVVGRADTQYF.

The chain's CDR3 is CASSLGLAGGDEQYF. The CDR3 region has the DNA TGCGCCAGCAGCTTGGGACTAGCGGGAGGGGACGAGCAGTACTTC. The chain uses TRBV5-1 and TRBJ2-7; TRBD2 matches 14 bases. CDR3 length equals 15 residues. Trimming removed 0 bases from V and 5 bases from J; junction bases left unmatched: 1. Germline values: CDR1 SGHRS, CDR2 YFSETQ.

The chain combines TRBV29-1 with TRBJ1-5; 7 positions match TRBD1. Trimming removed 6 bases from V and 4 bases from J; junction bases left unmatched: 6. This CDR3 has 13 residues. Germline V lookup: CDR1 SQVTM, CDR2 ANQGSEA. CDR3 coding DNA: TGCAGCGTAGGGACAGCCGTGAATCAGCCCCAGCATTTT. Translating gives CSVGTAVNQPQHF.

The J gene is TRBJ2-1, the V gene TRBV24-1; TRBD1 is a possible D gene (6 bases). Trimming cost V 4 bases and J 6 bases, with 18 bases left between them. The CDR3 loop spans 16 amino acids. Germline CDR1 is KGHDR and CDR2 is SFDVKD. This CDR3 is CATSDSGTTRGNEQFF. The DNA for the CDR3 is TGTGCCACCAGTGACTCCGGGACAACCCGGGGCAATGAGCAGTTCTTC.

This clonotype showed up just a few times. The V call is TRBV4-2, the J call TRBJ2-1, with TRBD2 matching over 12 bases. The germline CDR1 and CDR2 sequences are LGHNA and YNFKEQ. The V gene end was trimmed by 2 bases and the J gene end by 8 bases; junction bases not matched to a gene: 7. The CDR3 is 16 amino acids. CDR3 loop: CASSQHLTSGSDEQFF. The CDR3 coding sequence is TGTGCCAGCAGCCAACATCTGACTAGCGGGAGCGATGAGCAGTTCTTC.

This clonotype has ten or more counts. This rearrangement joins TRBV24-1 to TRBJ2-2; possibly TRBD1 or TRBD2 for D (5 bases each). Germline-derived CDR1 and CDR2 are KGHDR and SFDVKD. CDR3 length equals 16 residues. V dropped 8 bases and J dropped 7 bases, with 22 bases sitting between them. In nucleotides, the CDR3 is TGTGCCACCATTGAAGACTTGAGGGACCCTGACGGGGAGCTGTTTTTT. It specifies CATIEDLRDPDGELFF.

This clonotype was seen a few times. DNA for the CDR3: TGTGCCAGCAGCCAGGGCGTGGACAGGAACTATGGCTACACCTTC. Its translation: CASSQGVDRNYGYTF. The chain is built from TRBV4-2 and TRBJ1-2; 7 nucleotides line up with TRBD1. The CDR3 is made up of 15 amino acids. Germline CDR1 LGHNA, CDR2 YNFKEQ. Unmatched junction bases numbered 6, after V lost 3 bases and J lost 2 bases.

This clonotype was detected only a few times. The chain recombines TRBV7-2 with TRBJ1-3; no clear D. From germline, CDR1 is SGHTA and CDR2 FQGNSA. The CDR3 loop spans 14 amino acids. The V end lost 5 bases, the J end lost 2 bases, and 10 bases lay between the germline ends. The chain's CDR3 is CASSPSLPGNTIYF. The CDR3 DNA sequence: TGTGCCAGCAGCCCCAGCTTACCTGGAAACACCATATATTTT.

This clonotype was detected a few times. The rearrangement joins TRBV5-1 to TRBJ2-3, with 7 positions matching TRBD1. The V gene's germline CDR1 is SGHRS and CDR2 YFSETQ. V lost 0 bases, J lost 2 bases, and 6 bases stayed unmatched. The CDR3 is made up of 16 amino acids. CDR3: CASSLADRAITDTQYF. CDR3 DNA sequence: TGCGCCAGCAGCTTGGCCGACAGGGCCATCACAGATACGCAGTATTTT.

This clonotype has a count of ten or more. The rearrangement links TRBV12-3 or TRBV12-4 to TRBJ1-1; D remains ambiguous. The V end lost 0 bases, the J end lost 3 bases, and 5 bases lay between the germline ends. There are 13 residues in the CDR3. The CDR3 is CASSLAGYTEAFF. CDR3 DNA sequence: TGTGCCAGCAGTTTAGCGGGGTACACTGAAGCTTTCTTT.

The chain has TRBV5-1 and TRBJ2-7, with TRBD1 matching over 9 bases. CDR1 and CDR2 (germline): SGHRS, YFSETQ. The CDR3 spans 14 residues. V was pared by 5 bases and J by 0 bases, with 3 bases of the junction left unmatched. Here the CDR3 DNA reads TGCGCCAGCAGATGGACAGGGGACTCCTACGAGCAGTACTTC. Translating it yields CASRWTGDSYEQYF.

This chain links TRBV12-3 or TRBV12-4 with TRBJ2-7, with 9 bases identical to TRBD2. Trimming cost V 6 bases and J 0 bases; bases outside gene matches: 3. CDR3 length: 14 residues. The CDR3: CASRKREDSYEQYF. CDR3 DNA: TGTGCCAGCAGAAAGCGGGAGGACTCCTACGAGCAGTACTTC.

This clonotype was counted many times. The CDR3 loop is CSVAELHYEQYF. The CDR3 bases are TGCAGCGTTGCAGAACTACACTACGAGCAGTACTTC. The gene calls are TRBV29-1 and TRBJ2-7, with no clear D. Germline assignment: CDR1 SQVTM and CDR2 ANQGSEA. The germline V and J ends were trimmed by 4 bases and 3 bases, with 10 bases remaining between them. The CDR3 totals 12 residues.

The chain is built from TRBV30 and TRBJ2-7; 11 bases fit TRBD2. Germline CDR1 and CDR2: GTSNPN and SVGIG (reference sequence). This CDR3 has 12 residues. V gave up 7 bases and J gave up 6 bases; unmatched junction bases: 5. Written as DNA, the CDR3 is TGTGCCTTTAGCGGGGGGGCCTCCGAGCAGTACTTC. Protein: CAFSGGASEQYF.

There are many counts of this clonotype. The rearrangement joins TRBV29-1 to TRBJ2-2; D not resolved. The V gene lost 3 bases and the J gene lost 3 bases, with 14 bases spanning the gap. The germline gives CDR1 SQVTM, CDR2 ANQGSEA. The CDR3 runs to 15 residues. Here the CDR3 reads CSVEGPGPHTGELFF. CDR3 nucleotides: TGCAGCGTTGAGGGCCCCGGGCCACACACCGGGGAGCTGTTTTTT.

CDR3 nucleotide sequence: TGTGCCAGCAGCTTAGGACCGGAGTGGTCTTTCCAGTTCTTC. It is translated as CASSLGPEWSFQFF. This chain links TRBV7-6 with TRBJ2-1; D remains ambiguous. CDR1 is SGHVS and CDR2 is FNYEAQ in the germline V gene. This CDR3 spans 14 amino acids. V was trimmed by 1 base and J by 13 bases, leaving 17 bases between them.

The chain combines TRBV2 with TRBJ2-3, with 7 bases fitting TRBD1. The ends lost 7 bases at V and 0 bases at J; junction bases unmatched: 4. This CDR3 spans 14 amino acids. Germline V gene data show CDR1 as SNHLY and CDR2 as FYNNEI. The DNA of the CDR3 is TGTGCCAGCAAGGGCAGGGGGAGCACAGATACGCAGTATTTT. Protein: CASKGRGSTDTQYF. The complete variable domain, with remaining parts taken from reference TRBV2 and TRBJ2-3, reads EPEVTQTPSHQVTQMGQEVILRCVPISNHLYFYWYRQILGQKVEFLVSFYNNEISEKSEIFDDQFSVERPDGSNFTLKIRSTKLEDSAMYFCASKGRGSTDTQYFGPGTRLTVL.

The CDR3 coding sequence is TGCAGCGTCTGGACTAGCGGGAGATCTCAAGAGACCCAGTACTTC. This encodes CSVWTSGRSQETQYF. The chain has TRBV29-1 and TRBJ2-5; 13 bases line up with TRBD2. Germline lookup yields CDR1 SQVTM and CDR2 ANQGSEA. After removal of 6 bases from V and 2 bases from J, the junction contained 6 bases not matched to a gene. The length of the CDR3 is 15 residues.

Remarks on this clonotype: Likely a read error: the CDR3 ends without its conserved phenylalanine or tryptophan. The V and J genes are TRBV5-6 and TRBJ1-2, with D uncertain. The CDR3 has 14 residues. The germline CDR1 and CDR2 sequences are SGHDT and YYEEEE. V dropped 0 bases and J dropped 2 bases, with 8 bases sitting between them. This CDR3 reads CASSLGHQNYGYTY. The CDR3 DNA follows: TGTGCCAGCAGCTTGGGACACCAAAACTATGGCTACACCTAC.

V gene TRBV7-2 combines with J gene TRBJ2-7; 7 bases are shared with TRBD2. Germline V gene data show CDR1 as SGHTA and CDR2 as FQGNSA. V gave up 2 bases and J gave up 0 bases; unmatched junction bases: 7. The CDR3 consists of 16 residues. The CDR3 reads CASSLSTSPSSYEQYF. The DNA for the CDR3 is TGTGCCAGCAGCTTATCGACTAGCCCTTCCTCCTACGAGCAGTACTTC. Filled out from reference TRBV7-2 and TRBJ2-7, the complete variable domain reads GAGVSQSPSNKVTEKGKDVELRCDPISGHTALYWYRQSLGQGLEFLIYFQGNSAPDKSGLPSDRFSAERTGGSVSTLTIQRTQQEDSAVYLCASSLSTSPSSYEQYFGPGTRLTVT.